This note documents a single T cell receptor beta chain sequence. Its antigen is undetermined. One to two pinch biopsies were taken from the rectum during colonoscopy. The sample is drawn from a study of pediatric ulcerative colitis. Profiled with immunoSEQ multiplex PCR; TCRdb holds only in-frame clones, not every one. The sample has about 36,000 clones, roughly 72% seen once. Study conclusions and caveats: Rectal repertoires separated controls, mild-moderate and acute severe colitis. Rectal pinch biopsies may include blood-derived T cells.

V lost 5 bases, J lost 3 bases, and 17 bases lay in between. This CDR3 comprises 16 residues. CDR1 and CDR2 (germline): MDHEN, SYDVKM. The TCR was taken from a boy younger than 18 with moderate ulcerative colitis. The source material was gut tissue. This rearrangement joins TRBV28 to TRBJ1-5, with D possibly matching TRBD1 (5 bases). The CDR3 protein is CASSPAVGDDNQPQHF. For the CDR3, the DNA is TGTGCCAGCAGTCCCGCTGTAGGGGATGACAATCAGCCCCAGCATTTT.